One sample yielded the 21 T cell receptor beta chains listed below, sequenced in a study of blood T cell repertoires in COVID-19. Assay: immunoSEQ multiplex PCR; the TCRdb copy retains only in-frame clones and omits some. The repertoire includes about 87,000 clones, about 79% of them detected once, and roughly 4.2% sits in the top ten. What was sequenced was peripheral blood. These receptors came from a woman between 50 and 59 years old with acute or convalescent COVID-19.

The rearrangement uses TRBV6-2 or TRBV6-3 and TRBJ1-6, with D uncertain. This CDR3 is 13 amino acids long. V shed 0 bases and J shed 6 bases, with 3 bases lying between them. The germline V gene has CDR1 MNHEY and CDR2 SVGEGT. This CDR3 is CASSYSLNSPLHF. CDR3 bases: TGTGCCAGCAGTTACTCCCTTAATTCACCCCTCCACTTT.

V usage is TRBV7-8 and J usage is TRBJ2-3; TRBD2 might be the D (5 bases). The CDR3 runs 16 residues. The V and J ends lost 5 bases and 2 bases respectively, with 17 bases between them. Germline V gene lookup returns CDR1 SGHVS and CDR2 FQNEAQ. This CDR3 reads CASSPRLAGLTDTQYF. The CDR3 DNA sequence: TGTGCCAGCAGCCCTAGGTTGGCGGGTCTCACAGATACGCAGTATTTT.

The chain employs TRBV5-1 and TRBJ1-5, with 9 bases aligning to TRBD1. From germline, CDR1 is SGHRS and CDR2 YFSETQ. This CDR3 spans 16 amino acids. V gave up 5 bases and J gave up 4 bases; unmatched junction bases: 10. CDR3 DNA sequence: TGCGCCAGCAGACCTGACCCCGGGACAGGGAATCAGCCCCAGCATTTT. Protein sequence: CASRPDPGTGNQPQHF.

J is TRBJ1-6 and V is TRBV19; 7 bases fit TRBD1. The ends lost 6 bases at V and 6 bases at J; junction bases unmatched: 5. Germline V gives CDR1 LNHDA, CDR2 SQIVND (reference sequence). The CDR3 contains 14 residues. The CDR3 DNA is TGTGCCAGTAGAACCGGGACAGTTAATTCACCCCTCCACTTT. Translation: CASRTGTVNSPLHF.

The V gene is TRBV6-4, the J gene TRBJ1-4, with 7 positions matching TRBD1. CDR3 length: 16 residues. Trimming at V came to 2 bases and at J to 1 base, leaving 4 bases not matched to a gene. The germline V gene encodes CDR1 MRHNA and CDR2 SNTAGT. CDR3 nucleotide sequence: TGTGCCAGCAGTGACCGACAGGGTCAAACTAATGAAAAACTGTTTTTT. Translation gives CASSDRQGQTNEKLFF.

This clone was detected a few times. V is TRBV5-1 and J is TRBJ1-4; D gene ambiguous. CDR3 length equals 17 residues. Deletions cut 1 base from V and 8 bases from J, with 21 bases between. Germline CDR1 is SGHRS and CDR2 is YFSETQ. The CDR3 spells CASSLPPPGEGLEKLFF. CDR3 DNA sequence: TGCGCCAGCAGCTTGCCCCCTCCCGGGGAAGGGCTCGAAAAACTGTTTTTT.

This clone was recorded only once. This chain's CDR3 is CASSPERGPYEQYF. CDR3 in DNA: TGTGCCAGCTCACCTGAAAGGGGTCCCTACGAGCAGTACTTC. V gene TRBV18 combines with J gene TRBJ2-7, with D possibly matching TRBD1 (5 bases). CDR1 is KGHSH, CDR2 LQKENI, per germline. V lost 3 bases to trimming and J lost 2 bases, with 11 bases between them. This CDR3 contains 14 residues.

A single count supports this clone. This rearrangement joins TRBV28 to TRBJ1-6; TRBD1 matches at 9 bases. J lost 5 bases, V lost 7 bases, and 3 bases had no gene match. The CDR3 is 14 residues long. Per germline, CDR1 MDHEN and CDR2 SYDVKM. CDR3 bases: TGTGCCAGCACCTGGGACAGGGATAATTCACCCCTCCACTTT. This sequence encodes CASTWDRDNSPLHF.

This chain joins TRBV5-4 and TRBJ1-1; a weak D match, TRBD1 (6 bases). V lost 0 bases, J lost 5 bases, and 14 bases lay in between. CDR1 is SGHNT, CDR2 YYREEE, per germline (reference sequence). There are 15 residues in the CDR3. CDR3 coding DNA: TGTGCCAGCAGCTTGGCTAGGGGGGGATGGACTGAAGCTTTCTTT. This codes for CASSLARGGWTEAFF.

The rearrangement uses TRBV11-3 and TRBJ2-3, with 13 bases lining up with TRBD2. CDR1 is SGHNT, CDR2 YENEEA, per germline. The J segment lost 0 bases and the V segment lost 5 bases, leaving 5 bases of the junction unmatched. The CDR3 spans 17 residues. Written as DNA, the CDR3 is TGTGCCAGCAGCCTAGGGACTAGCGGGGTCAGCACAGATACGCAGTATTTT. Its translation is CASSLGTSGVSTDTQYF.

The rearrangement joins TRBV12-3 or TRBV12-4 to TRBJ2-5; maybe TRBD2 (6 bases). The CDR3 runs to 13 residues. The V end was cut by 7 bases, the J end by 2 bases, with 11 bases between. In DNA, the CDR3 is TGTGCCAGCAATCCGGGACTTCAAGAGACCCAGTACTTC. It encodes CASNPGLQETQYF.

The rearrangement joins TRBV5-1 to TRBJ1-5; 10 positions agree with TRBD1. V lost 3 bases, J lost 7 bases, and 4 bases stayed unmatched. Germline loops: CDR1 SGHRS, CDR2 YFSETQ. The CDR3 spans 14 residues. The CDR3 loop reads CASSSTGGGQPQHF. The CDR3 coding sequence is TGCGCCAGCAGCTCGACAGGGGGCGGGCAGCCCCAGCATTTT.

This chain links TRBV28 with TRBJ1-1; D may be TRBD1 (6 bases). The CDR3 has 12 residues. Germline CDR1 MDHEN, CDR2 SYDVKM. The V and J ends lost 8 bases and 7 bases respectively, with 14 bases between them. In nucleotides, the CDR3 is TGTGCCAGCGGGTACGGGACACTTGAAGCTTTCTTT. Protein: CASGYGTLEAFF. Drawing the rest from reference TRBV28 and TRBJ1-1, the complete variable domain is DVKVTQSSRYLVKRTGEKVFLECVQDMDHENMFWYRQDPGLGLRLIYFSYDVKMKEKGDIPEGYSVSREKKERFSLILESASTNQTSMYLCASGYGTLEAFFGQGTRLTVV.

This chain connects TRBV3-1 (or the pseudogene TRBV3-2) to TRBJ1-5; TRBD1 aligns across 11 bases. The CDR3 has 13 residues. V trimming: 8 bases; J trimming: 5 bases; junction bases outside the gene matches: 2. Germline V lookup: CDR1 LGHDT, CDR2 YNNKEL (reference sequence). The CDR3: CASGQGADQPQHF. The CDR3, as DNA: TGTGCCAGCGGACAGGGGGCAGATCAGCCCCAGCATTTT.

This chain links TRBV7-2 with TRBJ1-6; D is ambiguous. The germline CDR1 and CDR2 sequences are SGHTA and FQGNSA. The CDR3 has 17 amino acids. The germline V and J ends were trimmed by 1 base and 2 bases, with 12 bases remaining between them. The CDR3 sequence: CASSLVGSNTYNSPLHF. In DNA form, the CDR3 reads TGTGCCAGCAGCTTAGTTGGGAGTAATACCTATAATTCACCCCTCCACTTT.

The chain is built from TRBV28 and TRBJ1-2; D is ambiguous. This CDR3 is built from 14 residues. CDR1 is MDHEN and CDR2 is SYDVKM in the germline V gene. The V gene lost 6 bases and the J gene lost 4 bases, with 15 bases spanning the gap. The CDR3 DNA reads as TGTGCCAGCAGCCCAGAGAGGCAGCTCTATGGCTACACCTTC. Translating it yields CASSPERQLYGYTF.

In this sample, this clone turned up once. The CDR3 sequence: CASSLNHRDRGPLNTEAFF. CDR3 coding DNA: TGTGCCAGCAGCTTAAATCACCGGGACAGGGGGCCCTTGAACACTGAAGCTTTCTTT. The chain couples TRBV7-2 to TRBJ1-1; 12 bases align to TRBD1. The CDR3 has 19 amino acids. Germline V lookup: CDR1 SGHTA, CDR2 FQGNSA. V dropped 2 bases and J dropped 0; count of bases not matched to a gene: 10.

The rearrangement joins TRBV5-1 to TRBJ2-1, with D perhaps matching TRBD1 (5 bases). Trimming stripped 3 bases from V and 0 bases from J, with 7 bases between. CDR1 SGHRS and CDR2 YFSETQ come from the germline V gene. CDR3 length equals 14 residues. CDR3 DNA: TGCGCCAGCAGCTGGGGCACCTCCTACAATGAGCAGTTCTTC. This encodes CASSWGTSYNEQFF.

V is TRBV3-1 (or the pseudogene TRBV3-2) and J is TRBJ1-2; no clear D gene. The length of the CDR3 is 15 residues. Germline CDR1 reads LGHDT; CDR2 reads YNNKEL (reference sequence). Deletions cut 1 base from V and 4 bases from J, with 13 bases between. The CDR3 here is CASSQVDSAFYGYTF. CDR3 nucleotide sequence: TGTGCCAGCAGCCAAGTGGACTCAGCTTTCTATGGCTACACCTTC.

The chain is built from TRBV12-3 or TRBV12-4 and TRBJ1-2; possible D gene TRBD1, 5 bases. The CDR3 runs to 13 residues. The V end lost 8 bases, the J end lost 7 bases, and 17 bases lay between the germline ends. This CDR3 reads CASAPPGLLGYTF. CDR3 in DNA: TGTGCCAGCGCCCCCCCAGGGCTTCTTGGCTACACCTTC.

V usage is TRBV28 and J usage is TRBJ2-2; TRBD2 matches 13 bases. Losses at the gene ends were 3 bases for V and 1 base for J; bases not matched to a gene: 5. This CDR3 has 18 residues. The germline CDR1 and CDR2 sequences are MDHEN and SYDVKM. The CDR3 nucleotides are TGTGCCAGCAGTTTGCTGACTAGCGGGGGGAGGAACACCGGGGAGCTGTTTTTT. Amino acids: CASSLLTSGGRNTGELFF.